This T cell receptor (beta chain) comes out of a study of blood T cell repertoires in COVID-19. The overall study: T cells, B-cell-depleted T cells, or PBMCs provided the cDNA or gDNA that served as material.

In the original processing: Scientists estimated how many nucleated cells there were by amplifying reference gene primers. Profiled with immunoSEQ multiplex PCR; TCRdb holds only in-frame clones, not every one. V, J and clone size are taken as reported in that table, and D and trimming were inferred from the DNA itself. The table shows under 35,000 clones, with about 90% occurring only once. The V and J ends lost 4 bases and 5 bases, in that order; junction bases with no gene match: 7. This CDR3 is 14 amino acids long. Germline assignment: CDR1 KGHSH and CDR2 LQKENI. This chain links TRBV18 with TRBJ1-1, with 7 bases aligning to TRBD1. Material: peripheral blood. The clonotype originates from a human donor in a cohort sampled during active COVID-19. Here the CDR3 reads CASSLDRVNTEAFF. The CDR3 coding sequence is TGTGCCAGCTCACTCGACAGGGTAAATACTGAAGCTTTCTTT.